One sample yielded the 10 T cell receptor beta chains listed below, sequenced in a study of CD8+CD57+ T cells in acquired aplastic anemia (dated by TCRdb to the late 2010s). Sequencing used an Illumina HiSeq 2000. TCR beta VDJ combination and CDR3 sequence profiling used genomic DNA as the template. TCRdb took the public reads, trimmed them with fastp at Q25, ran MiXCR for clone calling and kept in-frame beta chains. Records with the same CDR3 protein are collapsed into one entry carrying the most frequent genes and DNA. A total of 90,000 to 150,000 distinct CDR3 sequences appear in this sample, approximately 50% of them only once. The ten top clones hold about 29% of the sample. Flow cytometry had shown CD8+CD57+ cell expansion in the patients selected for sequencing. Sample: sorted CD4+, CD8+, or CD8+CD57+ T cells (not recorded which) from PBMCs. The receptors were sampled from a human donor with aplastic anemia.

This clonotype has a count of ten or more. CDR3 sequence reads: CASSSTSGEDEQFF. CDR3 DNA: TGTGCCAGCAGCTCGACTAGCGGGGAGGATGAGCAGTTCTTC. This rearrangement joins TRBV11-1 to TRBJ2-1, with TRBD2 matching over 11 bases. V gave up 4 bases and J gave up 8 bases; unmatched junction bases: 4. Germline CDR1 and CDR2: SGHAT and FQDESV (reference sequence). CDR3 length equals 14 residues.

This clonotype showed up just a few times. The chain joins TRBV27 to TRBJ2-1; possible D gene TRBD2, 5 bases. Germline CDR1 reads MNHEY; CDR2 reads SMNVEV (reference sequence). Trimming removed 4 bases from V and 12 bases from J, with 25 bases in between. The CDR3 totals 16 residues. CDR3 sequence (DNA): TGTGCCAGCAGTTACCCGGACGGAAGCGGTCTACGTGGGCAGTTCTTC. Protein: CASSYPDGSGLRGQFF.

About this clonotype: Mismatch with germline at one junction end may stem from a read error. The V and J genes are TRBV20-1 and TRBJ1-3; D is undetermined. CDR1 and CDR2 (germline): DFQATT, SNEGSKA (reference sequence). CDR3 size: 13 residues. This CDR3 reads CSAREGFGNAIYF. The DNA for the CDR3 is TGCAGTGCTAGAGAAGGGTTCGGAAACGCCATATATTTT.

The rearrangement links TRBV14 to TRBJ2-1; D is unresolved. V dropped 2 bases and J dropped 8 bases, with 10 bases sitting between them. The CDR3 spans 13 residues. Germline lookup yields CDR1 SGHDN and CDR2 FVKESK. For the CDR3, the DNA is TGTGCCAGCAGCCAAAGGCTAATCGATGAGCAGTTCTTC. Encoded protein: CASSQRLIDEQFF.

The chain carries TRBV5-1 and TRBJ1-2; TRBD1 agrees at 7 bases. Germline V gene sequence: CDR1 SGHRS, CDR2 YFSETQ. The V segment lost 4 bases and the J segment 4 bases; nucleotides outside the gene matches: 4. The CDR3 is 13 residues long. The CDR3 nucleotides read TGCGCCAGCAGCCAGGGACAGACCTATGGCTACACCTTC. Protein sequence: CASSQGQTYGYTF.

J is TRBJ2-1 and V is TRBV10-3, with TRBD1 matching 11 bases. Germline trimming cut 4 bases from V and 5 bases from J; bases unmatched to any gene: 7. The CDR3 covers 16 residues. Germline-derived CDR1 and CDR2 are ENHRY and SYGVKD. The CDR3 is CAISVSPGQGDNEQFF. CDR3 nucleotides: TGTGCCATCAGTGTTTCCCCGGGACAGGGGGACAATGAGCAGTTCTTC.

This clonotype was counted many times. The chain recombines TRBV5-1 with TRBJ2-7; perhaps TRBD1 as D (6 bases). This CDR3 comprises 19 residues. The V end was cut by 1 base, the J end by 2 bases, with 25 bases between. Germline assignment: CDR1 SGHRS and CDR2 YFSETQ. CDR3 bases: TGCGCCAGCAGCTTGTCAGGACAGATGTTAGAGGACAAGCCCTACGAGCAGTACTTC. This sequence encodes CASSLSGQMLEDKPYEQYF. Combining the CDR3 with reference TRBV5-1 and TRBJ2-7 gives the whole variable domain KAGVTQTPRYLIKTRGQQVTLSCSPISGHRSVSWYQQTPGQGLQFLFEYFSETQRNKGNFPGRFSGRQFSNSRSEMNVSTLELGDSALYLCASSLSGQMLEDKPYEQYFGPGTRLTVT.

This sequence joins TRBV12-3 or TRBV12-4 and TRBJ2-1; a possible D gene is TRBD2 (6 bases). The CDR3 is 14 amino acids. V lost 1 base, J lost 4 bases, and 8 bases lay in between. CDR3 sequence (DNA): TGTGCCAGCAGTTTAGGCGGGGAATACAATGAGCAGTTCTTC. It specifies CASSLGGEYNEQFF.

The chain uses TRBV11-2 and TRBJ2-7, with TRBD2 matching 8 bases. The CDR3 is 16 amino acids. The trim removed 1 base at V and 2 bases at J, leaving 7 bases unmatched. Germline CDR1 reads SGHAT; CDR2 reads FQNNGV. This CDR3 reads CASSLGVRGGPYEQYF. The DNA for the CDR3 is TGTGCCAGCAGCTTAGGAGTACGGGGGGGGCCCTACGAGCAGTACTTC.

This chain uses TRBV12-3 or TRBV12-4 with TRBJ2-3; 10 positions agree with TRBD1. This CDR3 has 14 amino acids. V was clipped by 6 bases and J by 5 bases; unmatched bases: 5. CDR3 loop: CASSPWDRGDTQYF. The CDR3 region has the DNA TGTGCCAGCAGCCCGTGGGACAGGGGAGATACGCAGTATTTT.